Shown below are 29 T cell receptor beta chains from a single sample sequenced in a study of PD-L1 blockade in urothelial cancer. Sequenced by immunoSEQ multiplex PCR; TCRdb stores in-frame clones only, minus some. The data show around 100,000 clones, around 93% seen once. Sequences were derived from PBMCs, sampled around atezolizumab (anti-PD-L1) treatment. The receptors originated from a woman of 80 years or more with urothelial cancer.

The chain's CDR3 is CATQNLAGGRVYEQFF. As DNA, the CDR3 is TGTGCCACCCAGAACTTAGCGGGAGGGCGCGTATATGAGCAGTTCTTC. V gene TRBV25-1 combines with J gene TRBJ2-1; 11 bases align to TRBD2. CDR1 MGHDK and CDR2 SYGVNS come from the germline V gene. V lost 10 bases to trimming and J lost 8 bases; unmatched junction nucleotides: 16. This CDR3 is built from 16 residues.

V gene TRBV30 combines with J gene TRBJ2-7; 8 bases agree with TRBD1. Germline V gene lookup returns CDR1 GTSNPN and CDR2 SVGIG (reference sequence). The J segment lost 7 bases and the V segment lost 3 bases, leaving 17 bases of the junction unmatched. CDR3 length equals 16 residues. This CDR3 reads CAWSPRTGWDILEQYF. CDR3 nucleotides: TGTGCCTGGAGCCCCCGGACAGGGTGGGACATTCTTGAGCAGTACTTC. The full variable domain, with the rest looked up from reference TRBV30 and TRBJ2-7, is SQTIHQWPATLVQPVGSPLSLECTVEGTSNPNLYWYRQAAGRGLQLLFYSVGIGQISSEVPQNLSASRPQDRQFILSSKKLLLSDSGFYLCAWSPRTGWDILEQYFGPGTRLTVT.

The rearrangement links TRBV4-1 to TRBJ1-1; 8 bases fit TRBD1. Germline-derived CDR1 and CDR2 are MGHRA and YSYEKL. The CDR3 has 14 residues. The V gene end was trimmed by 3 bases and the J gene end by 8 bases; junction bases not matched to a gene: 8. DNA for the CDR3: TGCGCCAGCAGCCAGTCACAGGGGGAGACCGAAGCTTTCTTT. This translates into CASSQSQGETEAFF.

CDR3 nucleotides: TGTGCCAGCAGCGACCGGGGAAGCCAGCCCCAGCATTTT. This encodes CASSDRGSQPQHF. The chain couples TRBV7-2 to TRBJ1-5; D not resolved. V lost 5 bases to trimming and J lost 7 bases, with 12 bases between them. The length of the CDR3 is 13 residues. Germline CDR1 is SGHTA and CDR2 is FQGNSA.

The CDR3 nucleotides read TGCGCCAGCCGGGACAGCTCTGGAAACACCATATATTTT. Translated, it gives CASRDSSGNTIYF. The rearrangement links TRBV10-1 to TRBJ1-3; 7 bases line up with TRBD1. Germline V gene data show CDR1 as WNHNN and CDR2 as SYGVQD (reference sequence). The CDR3 is 13 amino acids. Trimming at V came to 8 bases and at J to 0 bases, leaving 1 base not matched to a gene.

V is TRBV9 and J is TRBJ2-1; 9 bases agree with TRBD1. Losses at the gene ends were 2 bases for V and 0 bases for J; bases not matched to a gene: 3. The CDR3 consists of 16 residues. Germline loops: CDR1 SGDLS, CDR2 YYNGEE. CDR3 nucleotide sequence: TGTGCCAGCAGCGTCGGGACAGGGAGCTCCTACAATGAGCAGTTCTTC. Amino acid sequence: CASSVGTGSSYNEQFF.

The table lists this clone with a count of one. The chain couples TRBV7-9 to TRBJ1-1; 7 positions agree with TRBD1. Germline CDR1 is SEHNR and CDR2 is FQNEAQ (reference sequence). The CDR3 sequence is 17 residues long. V shed 8 bases, J shed 2 bases, and the junction held 17 bases outside the gene matches. CDR3 bases: TGTGCCAGCCGAACCTCTAATAAATACAGGGGAAACACTGAAGCTTTCTTT. It specifies CASRTSNKYRGNTEAFF.

This chain connects TRBV9 to TRBJ1-2, with D possibly TRBD1 on 6 matching bases. Germline loops: CDR1 SGDLS, CDR2 YYNGEE. The CDR3 is 14 residues long. V lost 6 bases and J lost 8, with 20 bases in between. Here the CDR3 DNA reads TGTGCCAGCACCGAAACCGGGACACCGTTCGGCTACACCTTC. Its protein is CASTETGTPFGYTF.

This chain uses TRBV5-1 with TRBJ2-7; D perhaps matches TRBD1 (5 bases). The CDR3 is made up of 14 amino acids. Germline assignment: CDR1 SGHRS and CDR2 YFSETQ. The V and J ends lost 3 bases and 0 bases respectively, with 10 bases between them. The CDR3 DNA reads TGCGCCAGCAGCTCCCAGACAGTCTCCTACGAGCAGTACTTC. It codes for CASSSQTVSYEQYF. The full variable domain, its missing parts supplied by reference TRBV5-1 and TRBJ2-7, is KAGVTQTPRYLIKTRGQQVTLSCSPISGHRSVSWYQQTPGQGLQFLFEYFSETQRNKGNFPGRFSGRQFSNSRSEMNVSTLELGDSALYLCASSSQTVSYEQYFGPGTRLTVT.

The genes are TRBV6-5 and TRBJ2-1; TRBD2 is a possible D gene (6 bases). This CDR3 comprises 16 residues. The V gene's germline CDR1 is MNHEY and CDR2 SVGAGI. The V and J ends lost 3 bases and 0 bases respectively, with 12 bases between them. This CDR3 is CASSYSGGGSYNEQFF. The CDR3 nucleotides read TGTGCCAGCAGTTATAGCGGAGGCGGCTCCTACAATGAGCAGTTCTTC.

The table lists this clone with a count of one. The chain joins TRBV20-1 to TRBJ2-7, with D possibly being TRBD1 (6 bases). CDR3 size: 11 residues. V lost 4 bases and J 4 bases, leaving 8 bases between the germline ends. Per germline, CDR1 DFQATT and CDR2 SNEGSKA (reference sequence). CDR3 sequence reads: CSATRGYEQYF. The CDR3 bases are TGCAGTGCTACCAGGGGATACGAGCAGTACTTC.

This clone was counted between two and nine times. The chain employs TRBV25-1 and TRBJ2-7, with unresolved D. This CDR3 comprises 12 residues. V gave up 2 bases and J gave up 3 bases, with 5 bases separating them. CDR1 is MGHDK and CDR2 is SYGVNS in the germline V gene. CDR3 amino acids: CASSEQDYEQYF. The CDR3 DNA reads as TGTGCCAGCAGTGAACAGGACTACGAGCAGTACTTC.

This chain's CDR3 is CASSSGQYGYTF. Written as DNA, the CDR3 is TGTGCCAGCAGCTCAGGACAGTATGGCTACACCTTC. The rearrangement uses TRBV7-9 and TRBJ1-2; D is perhaps TRBD1 (6 bases). The germline V gene has CDR1 SEHNR and CDR2 FQNEAQ (reference sequence). Trimming stripped 4 bases from V and 5 bases from J, with 8 bases between. The CDR3 has 12 amino acids. The full variable domain, completed using reference TRBV7-9 and TRBJ1-2, is DTGVSQNPRHKITKRGQNVTFRCDPISEHNRLYWYRQTLGQGPEFLTYFQNEAQLEKSRLLSDRFSAERPKGSFSTLEIQRTEQGDSAMYLCASSSGQYGYTFGSGTRLTVV.

This sequence joins TRBV5-1 and TRBJ2-2; 12 nucleotides align to TRBD2. CDR1 SGHRS and CDR2 YFSETQ come from the germline V gene. V shed 0 bases and J 7 bases; nucleotides not matched to a gene: 4. The CDR3 loop spans 16 amino acids. This chain's CDR3 is CASSLGTSGTGGELFF. CDR3 in DNA: TGCGCCAGCAGCTTGGGGACTAGCGGGACTGGCGGGGAGCTGTTTTTT. The full variable domain, in which reference TRBV5-1 and TRBJ2-2 provide the parts outside the CDR3, is KAGVTQTPRYLIKTRGQQVTLSCSPISGHRSVSWYQQTPGQGLQFLFEYFSETQRNKGNFPGRFSGRQFSNSRSEMNVSTLELGDSALYLCASSLGTSGTGGELFFGEGSRLTVL.

The chain recombines TRBV5-4 with TRBJ2-1; TRBD2 agrees at 9 bases. Germline V CDR1 and CDR2: SGHNT, YYREEE (reference sequence). V lost 4 bases and J lost 6; bases outside the gene matches: 14. This CDR3 is 17 amino acids long. CDR3: CASSPGGLAGKGNEQFF. Here the CDR3 DNA reads TGTGCCAGCAGCCCTGGAGGCCTAGCGGGAAAAGGCAATGAGCAGTTCTTC.

The chain recombines TRBV19 with TRBJ1-5; 9 positions agree with TRBD1. The length of the CDR3 is 14 residues. Germline CDR1 is LNHDA and CDR2 is SQIVND (reference sequence). With 7 bases clipped from V and 3 bases from J, the junction kept 4 bases outside the gene matches. The CDR3 nucleotides are TGTGCCAGTACGGGGACAGGGTACAATCAGCCCCAGCATTTT. This codes for CASTGTGYNQPQHF.

This chain connects TRBV6-6 to TRBJ2-1; 8 bases are shared with TRBD2. The trim removed 5 bases at V and 9 bases at J, leaving 15 bases unmatched. This CDR3 spans 16 amino acids. The germline gives CDR1 MNHNY, CDR2 SVGAGI (reference sequence). DNA of the CDR3: TGTGCCAGCAGTAGAGCGAGGGGACTAGGGACGGGTGAGCAGTTCTTC. It codes for CASSRARGLGTGEQFF.

This clone occurred once. The chain has TRBV19 and TRBJ2-5, with a possible D match to TRBD2 (5 bases). V dropped 8 bases and J dropped 6 bases, with 19 bases sitting between them. CDR1 LNHDA and CDR2 SQIVND come from the germline V gene (reference sequence). There are 14 residues in the CDR3. The CDR3 spells CASGPKASMKTQYF. In DNA form, the CDR3 reads TGTGCCAGTGGCCCGAAAGCTAGCATGAAGACCCAGTACTTC.

This chain connects TRBV19 to TRBJ1-5, with a weak D call TRBD1 (6 bases). This CDR3 has 16 residues. Germline V gene sequence: CDR1 LNHDA, CDR2 SQIVND (reference sequence). V shed 6 bases and J shed 2 bases, with 17 bases lying between them. The CDR3: CASSPQAGQRNQPQHF. Written as DNA, the CDR3 is TGTGCCAGTAGCCCCCAGGCAGGACAGCGCAATCAGCCCCAGCATTTT.

CDR3 bases: TGTGCCAGCTCACCTTCAGGGGTCACTGAAGCTTTCTTT. It yields the protein CASSPSGVTEAFF. The J gene is TRBJ1-1, the V gene TRBV18; D is perhaps TRBD1 (6 bases). In germline, CDR1 is KGHSH, CDR2 LQKENI. The V end was cut by 3 bases, the J end by 4 bases, with 9 bases between. This CDR3 contains 13 residues.

The chain has TRBV27 and TRBJ2-1; D call uncertain. The CDR3 sequence is 13 residues long. V shed 3 bases and J shed 10 bases, with 13 bases lying between them. Germline CDR1 and CDR2: MNHEY and SMNVEV (reference sequence). CDR3 DNA: TGTGCCAGCAGTTTTCAATGGGCTACCGAGCAGTTCTTC. Translation gives CASSFQWATEQFF.

Worth noting for this clone: Other DNA sequences in this sample translate to the same CDR3. This chain links TRBV29-1 with TRBJ2-7, with 9 bases that match TRBD1. Germline CDR1 SQVTM, CDR2 ANQGSEA. Trimming at V came to 3 bases and at J to 2 bases, leaving 2 bases not matched to a gene. The CDR3 length is 13 residues. The CDR3 spells CSVEGQGAYEQYF. CDR3 sequence (DNA): TGCAGCGTTGAGGGACAGGGTGCCTACGAGCAGTACTTC.

The chain uses TRBV11-3 and TRBJ2-1; 8 bases match TRBD2. CDR1 and CDR2 from the germline V gene are SGHNT and YENEEA. After removal of 5 bases from V and 3 bases from J, the junction contained 9 bases not matched to a gene. The CDR3 extends over 16 amino acids. CDR3 nucleotide sequence: TGTGCCAGCAGCCCGGGACTAGGACGGAACTACAATGAGCAGTTCTTC. Amino acid sequence: CASSPGLGRNYNEQFF.

The V call is TRBV4-2, the J call TRBJ2-7; D is uncertain. CDR1 is LGHNA, CDR2 YNFKEQ, per germline. V lost 4 bases to trimming and J lost 4 bases, with 14 bases between them. The length of the CDR3 is 14 residues. CDR3 sequence (DNA): TGTGCCAGCAGCCCTGGTCCGGGTTCGTACGAGCAGTACTTC. Its translation: CASSPGPGSYEQYF.

The V gene is TRBV28, the J gene TRBJ1-1; 7 bases fit TRBD1. Germline values: CDR1 MDHEN, CDR2 SYDVKM. Trimming took 4 bases from V and 5 from J; bases not matched to a gene: 10. This CDR3 is 15 amino acids long. The DNA of the CDR3 is TGTGCCAGCAGTTCACCTCAGTTCAGGGGGACTGAAGCTTTCTTT. Translation gives CASSSPQFRGTEAFF.

The rearrangement uses TRBV4-2 and TRBJ2-2, with 7 bases fitting TRBD2. The germline CDR1 and CDR2 sequences are LGHNA and YNFKEQ. V lost 0 bases to trimming and J lost 0 bases; unmatched junction nucleotides: 4. This CDR3 comprises 17 residues. CDR3 DNA sequence: TGTGCCAGCAGCCAAGACCCTAGCGGCTCGAACACCGGGGAGCTGTTTTTT. This encodes CASSQDPSGSNTGELFF.

The gene calls are TRBV5-1 and TRBJ2-3; TRBD1 matches at 9 bases. V lost 5 bases and J lost 0; bases outside the gene matches: 10. The CDR3 runs to 17 residues. CDR1 SGHRS and CDR2 YFSETQ come from the germline V gene. DNA for the CDR3: TGCGCCAGCAGTGTCTCCGGGACAGGGACTAGCACAGATACGCAGTATTTT. It translates to CASSVSGTGTSTDTQYF.

CDR3 loop: CASSADTSYGYTF. CDR3 DNA: TGTGCCAGTAGTGCGGACACCAGCTATGGCTACACCTTC. The rearrangement links TRBV19 to TRBJ1-2, with D possibly being TRBD1 (5 bases). CDR3 size: 13 residues. The V end lost 5 bases, the J end lost 4 bases, and 11 bases lay between the germline ends. Germline CDR1 LNHDA, CDR2 SQIVND (reference sequence).

The V and J genes are TRBV10-3 and TRBJ1-5; 7 bases are a match to TRBD1. From germline, CDR1 is ENHRY and CDR2 SYGVKD. The CDR3 contains 14 residues. V was pared by 2 bases and J by 3 bases, with 1 base of the junction left unmatched. CDR3 sequence reads: CAISEGQDNQPQHF. CDR3 nucleotides: TGTGCCATCAGTGAGGGACAGGACAATCAGCCCCAGCATTTT.